The entry that follows covers one TCR beta chain sequence. Its target is not known. CDR3 size: 14 residues. V was trimmed by 0 bases and J by 5 bases, leaving 11 bases between them. Germline CDR1 reads SGHRS; CDR2 reads YFSETQ. The sample comes from a study of T cells in localized non-small cell lung cancer. Overall study results and limits: In adjacent lung appeared a median about 57 of the top 100 tumor clones. Owing to sequencing of a solitary tumor region, heterogeneity cannot be discounted. The greatest T cell clonality was found in uninvolved adjacent lung (higher than in tumor). With higher T cell density in blood came longer overall survival.

TCRdb's copy holds only in-frame clones and misses some; the assay was immunoSEQ multiplex PCR. The sample has fewer than 35,000 clones; 94% are singletons. The chain uses TRBV5-1 and TRBJ2-5, with D hard to call. The source is a woman aged 35 to 70 with stage I lung adenocarcinoma. This specimen consisted of peripheral blood, obtained before any cancer treatment. The CDR3 DNA reads as TGCGCCAGCAGCTTGGCCGACCGGATGGAGACCCAGTACTTC. This gives the protein CASSLADRMETQYF.